This passage covers 11 T cell receptor beta chains from one sample sequenced in a study of cytotoxic CD8 clonotypes in ibrutinib-treated CLL. Profiling relied on immunoSEQ multiplex PCR, and the TCRdb table lists in-frame clones only, not all of them. The repertoire holds 300,000 or so clones, over 55% seen once, with 5% to 6.5% in the top ten. Sequenced material: PBMCs, taken after 36 months of ibrutinib treatment. The receptors come from a human donor with chronic lymphocytic leukemia.

V and J are TRBV7-6 and TRBJ2-7; D ambiguous. Trimming pared 0 bases from V and 2 bases from J, leaving 17 bases between. CDR3 length: 17 amino acids. Germline assignment: CDR1 SGHVS and CDR2 FNYEAQ. This chain's CDR3 is CASSLAPLIGPTYEQYF. The DNA for the CDR3 is TGTGCCAGCAGCTTAGCCCCGCTAATTGGGCCGACCTACGAGCAGTACTTC.

V usage is TRBV20-1 and J usage is TRBJ2-7; a weak D match, TRBD2 (5 bases). This CDR3 contains 11 residues. Trimming shortened V by 6 bases and J by 5 bases, and 11 bases separated the two germline ends. CDR1 and CDR2 (germline): DFQATT, SNEGSKA (reference sequence). The CDR3: CSARVLNEQYF. Written as DNA, the CDR3 is TGCAGTGCGAGGGTTTTGAACGAGCAGTACTTC.

The chain recombines TRBV2 with TRBJ2-2, with 9 nucleotides matching TRBD2. Unmatched junction bases numbered 12, after V lost 3 bases and J lost 7 bases. In germline, CDR1 is SNHLY, CDR2 FYNNEI. The CDR3 totals 17 residues. Here the CDR3 reads CASSDFFRLAGSGELFF. CDR3 nucleotide sequence: TGTGCCAGCAGTGATTTTTTTAGGCTAGCGGGAAGCGGGGAGCTGTTTTTT.

This clone was observed a few times. The chain links TRBV29-1 to TRBJ2-2; D is unresolved. This CDR3 has 12 amino acids. Germline V CDR1 and CDR2: SQVTM, ANQGSEA. Trimming removed 7 bases from V and 0 bases from J, with 6 bases in between. CDR3 amino acids: CSANTNTGELFF. Here the CDR3 DNA reads TGCAGCGCCAACACGAACACCGGGGAGCTGTTTTTT.

This chain joins TRBV9 and TRBJ2-1; 8 positions match TRBD2. V was pared by 0 bases and J by 5 bases, with 16 bases of the junction left unmatched. The CDR3 extends over 19 amino acids. From germline, CDR1 is SGDLS and CDR2 YYNGEE. The CDR3 loop is CASSVDPLKEAGEDNEQFF. The DNA of the CDR3 is TGTGCCAGCAGCGTAGACCCCCTTAAGGAAGCGGGAGAGGACAATGAGCAGTTCTTC. The complete variable domain, with remaining parts taken from reference TRBV9 and TRBJ2-1, reads DSGVTQTPKHLITATGQRVTLRCSPRSGDLSVYWYQQSLDQGLQFLIQYYNGEERAKGNILERFSAQQFPDLHSELNLSSLELGDSALYFCASSVDPLKEAGEDNEQFFGPGTRLTVL.

The chain couples TRBV12-5 to TRBJ1-2, with 7 bases matching TRBD1. Germline-derived CDR1 and CDR2 are LGHNT and FRNRAP. The trim removed 1 base at V and 3 bases at J, leaving 5 bases unmatched. The CDR3 length is 15 residues. CDR3 residues: CASGLGTGVDYGYTF. The CDR3 DNA sequence: TGTGCTAGTGGTTTGGGAACAGGGGTCGACTATGGCTACACCTTC. Drawing the rest from reference TRBV12-5 and TRBJ1-2, the complete variable domain is DARVTQTPRHKVTEMGQEVTMRCQPILGHNTVFWYRQTMMQGLELLAYFRNRAPLDDSGMPKDRFSAEMPDATLATLKIQPSEPRDSAVYFCASGLGTGVDYGYTFGSGTRLTVV.

Only a few counts were recorded for this clone. The chain uses TRBV14 and TRBJ2-2; 7 nucleotides agree with TRBD2. Germline V lookup: CDR1 SGHDN, CDR2 FVKESK. CDR3 size: 16 residues. Trimming at V came to 1 base and at J to 7 bases, leaving 9 bases not matched to a gene. CDR3 in DNA: TGTGCCAGCAGCCAAGCACCGCGGGGGAAGGTCGGGGAGCTGTTTTTT. Translated, it gives CASSQAPRGKVGELFF.

The chain links TRBV28 to TRBJ2-2, with no clear D. The CDR3 has 14 residues. The germline V and J ends were trimmed by 7 bases and 0 bases, with 9 bases remaining between them. The V gene's germline CDR1 is MDHEN and CDR2 SYDVKM. In DNA form, the CDR3 reads TGTGCCAGCACGGTCGCTTCGAACACCGGGGAGCTGTTTTTT. This sequence encodes CASTVASNTGELFF. Together with reference TRBV28 and TRBJ2-2, the CDR3 gives the full variable domain: DVKVTQSSRYLVKRTGEKVFLECVQDMDHENMFWYRQDPGLGLRLIYFSYDVKMKEKGDIPEGYSVSREKKERFSLILESASTNQTSMYLCASTVASNTGELFFGEGSRLTVL.

The chain recombines TRBV5-1 with TRBJ2-5; tentatively, D is TRBD2 (6 bases). The CDR3 is 16 residues long. Germline CDR1 reads SGHRS; CDR2 reads YFSETQ. V gave up 0 bases and J gave up 4 bases, with 16 bases separating them. The CDR3 sequence: CASSLDGWEVRETQYF. The CDR3 nucleotides read TGCGCCAGCAGCTTGGATGGGTGGGAGGTGCGAGAGACCCAGTACTTC.

V gene TRBV5-1 combines with J gene TRBJ2-7, with 10 bases that match TRBD1. The germline CDR1 and CDR2 sequences are SGHRS and YFSETQ. The ends lost 5 bases at V and 4 bases at J; junction bases unmatched: 6. The CDR3 sequence is 14 residues long. The CDR3 DNA is TGCGCCAGCAGACATACGGGACAGGGGTACGAGCAGTACTTC. Encoded protein: CASRHTGQGYEQYF.

The rearrangement links TRBV11-2 to TRBJ2-7, with D possibly matching TRBD1 (6 bases). Germline CDR1 and CDR2: SGHAT and FQNNGV. Trimming left V 1 base short and J 5 bases short, with 15 bases between. CDR3 length: 15 amino acids. The CDR3, as DNA: TGTGCCAGCAGCTTAGGGGCCCTGGGGGCAGACGAGCAGTACTTC. Translated: CASSLGALGADEQYF.